Listed below are T cell receptor beta chains from one sample, sequenced in a study of T-cell reconstitution after alpha-beta-depleted transplantation in children. TCRdb redid the calling of the PCR reads with MiXCR, one entry per CDR3 protein. The data contain hundreds of thousands of distinct CDR3 sequences, about 15% of them singletons. The specimen comprised PBMCs from the stem cell graft donor, sampled from the stem cell graft. Receptor source: a human donor who donated a stem cell graft to a child with acute myeloid leukemia. Each CDR3 is given with its conserved first and last residue. A D gene is named only where the DNA matches it firmly. Clone size is shown for a subset of rows, as once, few, many or a class of expanded clone.

j_gene: TRBJ2-1; d_gene: TRBD1; v_gene: TRBV20-1; abundance: many; CDR3aa: CSVSRQGGKGYNEQFF; CDR3nt: TGCAGTGTTTCACGACAGGGGGGAAAGGGCTACAATGAGCAGTTCTTC
j_gene: TRBJ2-1; d_gene: -; v_gene: TRBV6-5; abundance: -; CDR3aa: CASSYGSGHGVYNEQFF; CDR3nt: TGTGCCAGCAGTTATGGATCGGGACATGGGGTGTACAATGAGCAGTTCTTC
j_gene: TRBJ2-2; d_gene: -; v_gene: TRBV5-5; abundance: many; CDR3aa: CASSSDRRPGELFF; CDR3nt: TGTGCCAGCAGCTCGGACCGACGTCCCGGGGAGCTGTTTTTT
j_gene: TRBJ1-2; d_gene: -; v_gene: TRBV6-1; abundance: few; CDR3aa: CASSEGHLLGVSSALNYGYTF; CDR3nt: TGTGCCAGCAGTGAGGGCCACCTTTTGGGGGTCAGTTCCGCTCTCAACTATGGCTACACCTTC
j_gene: TRBJ1-1; d_gene: TRBD1; v_gene: TRBV25-1; abundance: few; CDR3aa: CASSGQGRPEAFF; CDR3nt: TGTGCCAGCAGTGGACAGGGGAGGCCTGAAGCTTTCTTT
j_gene: TRBJ1-3; d_gene: -; v_gene: TRBV12-5; abundance: -; CDR3aa: CASGLATPISGNTIYF; CDR3nt: TGTGCTAGTGGTTTGGCGACACCGATCTCTGGAAACACCATATATTTT
j_gene: TRBJ2-6; d_gene: -; v_gene: TRBV11-1; abundance: -; CDR3aa: CASSSSAWGKSTGANVLTF; CDR3nt: TGTGCCAGCAGCTCCAGCGCGTGGGGGAAGAGTACTGGGGCCAACGTCCTGACTTTC
j_gene: TRBJ1-1; d_gene: -; v_gene: TRBV5-1; abundance: few; CDR3aa: CASSLGSSDITEAFF; CDR3nt: TGCGCCAGCAGCTTGGGGAGCAGCGATATCACTGAAGCTTTCTTT
j_gene: TRBJ1-1; d_gene: -; v_gene: TRBV3-1; abundance: -; CDR3aa: CASSQASRNTEAFF; CDR3nt: TGTGCCAGCAGCCAAGCATCGAGAAACACTGAAGCTTTCTTT
j_gene: TRBJ1-1; d_gene: -; v_gene: TRBV20-1; abundance: -; CDR3aa: CSASSDTNTEAFF; CDR3nt: TGCAGTGCTAGTTCGGACACGAACACTGAAGCTTTCTTT
j_gene: TRBJ2-2; d_gene: -; v_gene: TRBV5-5; abundance: many; CDR3aa: CASSPTLRTIGELFF; CDR3nt: TGTGCCAGCAGCCCGACTTTAAGGACAATCGGGGAGCTGTTTTTT
j_gene: TRBJ2-3; d_gene: -; v_gene: TRBV20-1; abundance: many; CDR3aa: CSARDWGTDTQYF; CDR3nt: TGCAGTGCTAGAGATTGGGGGACAGATACGCAGTATTTT
j_gene: TRBJ2-5; d_gene: -; v_gene: TRBV25-1; abundance: -; CDR3aa: CASRGRRAWETQYF; CDR3nt: TGTGCCAGCCGGGGGAGGAGGGCGTGGGAGACCCAGTACTTC
j_gene: TRBJ1-3; d_gene: -; v_gene: TRBV28; abundance: -; CDR3aa: CASSPTDGWHGNTIYF; CDR3nt: TGTGCCAGCAGTCCGACCGACGGATGGCATGGAAACACCATATATTTT
j_gene: TRBJ1-4; d_gene: -; v_gene: TRBV25-1; abundance: -; CDR3aa: CASSEYRLGEKLFF; CDR3nt: TGTGCCAGCAGTGAATACCGCCTTGGTGAAAAACTGTTTTTT
j_gene: TRBJ2-1; d_gene: TRBD2; v_gene: TRBV4-2; abundance: once; CDR3aa: CASSQGIGLAGVSSYNEQFF; CDR3nt: TGTGCCAGCAGCCAAGGGATAGGCCTAGCGGGGGTAAGCTCCTACAATGAGCAGTTCTTC
j_gene: TRBJ2-1; d_gene: -; v_gene: TRBV12-3/TRBV12-4; abundance: many; CDR3aa: CASSLEKGRYNEQFF; CDR3nt: TGTGCCAGCAGTTTAGAAAAAGGACGGTACAATGAGCAGTTCTTC
j_gene: TRBJ2-5; d_gene: TRBD1; v_gene: TRBV11-3; abundance: few; CDR3aa: CASSLVGWDRVGETQYF; CDR3nt: TGTGCCAGCAGCCTCGTAGGATGGGACAGGGTCGGGGAGACCCAGTACTTC
j_gene: TRBJ2-3; d_gene: TRBD1; v_gene: TRBV20-1; abundance: many; CDR3aa: CSVPGQSNTDTQYF; CDR3nt: TGCAGTGTTCCGGGACAGAGTAACACAGATACGCAGTATTTT
j_gene: TRBJ2-3; d_gene: -; v_gene: TRBV10-3; abundance: -; CDR3aa: CAISESRQDRTDTQYF; CDR3nt: TGTGCCATCAGTGAGTCACGACAGGACCGCACAGATACGCAGTATTTT
j_gene: TRBJ2-2; d_gene: -; v_gene: TRBV6-1; abundance: few; CDR3aa: CASRWDKPNTGELFF; CDR3nt: TGTGCCAGTCGCTGGGACAAGCCGAACACCGGGGAGCTGTTTTTT
j_gene: TRBJ1-6; d_gene: -; v_gene: TRBV20-1; abundance: few; CDR3aa: CSARVKPGLNNSPLHF; CDR3nt: TGCAGTGCTAGAGTTAAACCGGGACTCAATAATTCACCCCTCCACTTT
j_gene: TRBJ1-1; d_gene: -; v_gene: TRBV25-1; abundance: -; CDR3aa: CASSDRDLSGDTEAFF; CDR3nt: TGTGCCAGCAGTGACAGGGACCTGAGCGGCGACACTGAAGCTTTCTTT
j_gene: TRBJ2-1; d_gene: TRBD1; v_gene: TRBV7-9; abundance: few; CDR3aa: CASSFPGQRHNEQFF; CDR3nt: TGTGCCAGCAGTTTTCCGGGACAGAGGCACAATGAGCAGTTCTTC
j_gene: TRBJ1-6; d_gene: -; v_gene: TRBV5-1; abundance: many; CDR3aa: CASSLSRSQDSPLHF; CDR3nt: TGCGCCAGCAGCTTGTCTCGCAGCCAAGATTCACCCCTCCACTTT
j_gene: TRBJ2-3; d_gene: -; v_gene: TRBV6-5; abundance: -; CDR3aa: CASSYGAFAGGTDTQYF; CDR3nt: TGTGCCAGCAGCTACGGGGCCTTTGCAGGGGGGACAGATACGCAGTATTTT
j_gene: TRBJ2-1; d_gene: -; v_gene: TRBV10-3; abundance: few; CDR3aa: CAIRRGTYNEQFF; CDR3nt: TGTGCCATCAGGAGGGGTACCTACAATGAGCAGTTCTTC
j_gene: TRBJ1-1; d_gene: -; v_gene: TRBV18; abundance: few; CDR3aa: CASSPPDSEAFF; CDR3nt: TGTGCCAGCTCACCACCGGACAGTGAAGCTTTCTTT
j_gene: TRBJ2-3; d_gene: TRBD2; v_gene: TRBV6-1; abundance: -; CDR3aa: CASSTIAGDINTQYF; CDR3nt: TGTGCCAGCAGTACAATCGCGGGGGATATAAATACGCAGTATTTT
j_gene: TRBJ2-7; d_gene: -; v_gene: TRBV4-2; abundance: -; CDR3aa: CASSQDMAQQYF; CDR3nt: TGTGCCAGCAGCCAAGATATGGCGCAGCAGTACTTC
j_gene: TRBJ2-7; d_gene: -; v_gene: TRBV4-3; abundance: many; CDR3aa: CASSQDRDPGEQYF; CDR3nt: TGCGCCAGCAGCCAAGATCGGGACCCGGGCGAGCAGTACTTC
j_gene: TRBJ2-3; d_gene: -; v_gene: TRBV4-3; abundance: -; CDR3aa: CASSQDPAGGEDTQYF; CDR3nt: TGCGCCAGCAGCCAAGATCCGGCAGGGGGGGAAGATACGCAGTATTTT
j_gene: TRBJ1-1; d_gene: -; v_gene: TRBV7-2; abundance: -; CDR3aa: CASSLAGRATEAFF; CDR3nt: TGTGCCAGCAGCTTAGCGGGGAGGGCCACTGAAGCTTTCTTT
j_gene: TRBJ2-5; d_gene: -; v_gene: TRBV29-1; abundance: many; CDR3aa: CSVETGLETQYF; CDR3nt: TGCAGCGTTGAAACAGGGTTGGAGACCCAGTACTTC
j_gene: TRBJ1-4; d_gene: -; v_gene: TRBV20-1; abundance: many; CDR3aa: CSAPTKKNEKLFF; CDR3nt: TGCAGTGCGCCGACAAAGAAGAATGAAAAACTGTTTTTT
j_gene: TRBJ2-1; d_gene: -; v_gene: TRBV30; abundance: -; CDR3aa: CAWRNREIDEQFF; CDR3nt: TGTGCCTGGAGAAACAGGGAAATCGATGAGCAGTTCTTC
j_gene: TRBJ2-7; d_gene: -; v_gene: TRBV6-2/TRBV6-3; abundance: few; CDR3aa: CASTSGNPMPYEQYF; CDR3nt: TGTGCCAGCACCTCAGGAAATCCGATGCCCTACGAGCAGTACTTC
j_gene: TRBJ1-2; d_gene: TRBD1; v_gene: TRBV29-1; abundance: many; CDR3aa: CSVGTGDYNYGYTF; CDR3nt: TGCAGCGTTGGGACAGGGGACTATAACTATGGCTACACCTTC
j_gene: TRBJ2-3; d_gene: TRBD2; v_gene: TRBV5-1; abundance: few; CDR3aa: CASSLEVVAGGTDTQYF; CDR3nt: TGCGCCAGCAGCTTGGAGGTGGTAGCGGGGGGCACAGATACGCAGTATTTT
j_gene: TRBJ1-1; d_gene: -; v_gene: TRBV5-1; abundance: -; CDR3aa: CASSLGWGVFDTEAFF; CDR3nt: TGCGCCAGCAGCTTGGGATGGGGGGTTTTCGACACTGAAGCTTTCTTT
j_gene: TRBJ2-6; d_gene: TRBD1; v_gene: TRBV11-2; abundance: -; CDR3aa: CASSRRQGGYEGANVLTF; CDR3nt: TGTGCCAGCAGCCGACGACAGGGGGGGTACGAGGGGGCCAACGTCCTGACTTTC
j_gene: TRBJ1-1; d_gene: -; v_gene: TRBV5-5; abundance: many; CDR3aa: CSSSLGDGSLGAEAFF; CDR3nt: TGTTCCAGCAGCTTGGGGGACGGGTCCCTAGGGGCTGAAGCTTTCTTT
j_gene: TRBJ2-1; d_gene: -; v_gene: TRBV3-1; abundance: few; CDR3aa: CASSQVSYNEQFF; CDR3nt: TGTGCCAGCAGCCAAGTATCCTACAATGAGCAGTTCTTC
j_gene: TRBJ2-5; d_gene: -; v_gene: TRBV5-1; abundance: few; CDR3aa: CASSPPNEETQYF; CDR3nt: TGCGCCAGCAGCCCCCCAAACGAAGAGACCCAGTACTTC
j_gene: TRBJ2-2; d_gene: -; v_gene: TRBV12-3/TRBV12-4; abundance: few; CDR3aa: CASSSYTTTGELFF; CDR3nt: TGTGCCAGCAGTAGCTACACTACCACCGGGGAGCTGTTTTTT
j_gene: TRBJ2-2; d_gene: -; v_gene: TRBV7-8; abundance: few; CDR3aa: CASSLALLAANTGELFF; CDR3nt: TGTGCCAGCAGCTTAGCGCTCCTAGCCGCGAACACCGGGGAGCTGTTTTTT
j_gene: TRBJ2-1; d_gene: TRBD2; v_gene: TRBV7-2; abundance: many; CDR3aa: CASSSPLAGTYNEQFF; CDR3nt: TGTGCCAGCAGCTCCCCTCTAGCGGGGACCTACAATGAGCAGTTCTTC
j_gene: TRBJ2-2; d_gene: -; v_gene: TRBV5-5; abundance: -; CDR3aa: CASSPHLGQNTGELFF; CDR3nt: TGTGCCAGCAGCCCCCACCTGGGCCAGAACACCGGGGAGCTGTTTTTT
j_gene: TRBJ1-2; d_gene: -; v_gene: TRBV12-3/TRBV12-4; abundance: few; CDR3aa: CASSFLVGTVKGYTF; CDR3nt: TGTGCCAGCAGTTTCCTCGTCGGGACGGTGAAGGGCTACACCTTC
j_gene: TRBJ2-4; d_gene: TRBD2; v_gene: TRBV20-1; abundance: many; CDR3aa: CSARDLREGDIQYF; CDR3nt: TGCAGTGCTAGAGATTTGAGGGAGGGTGACATTCAGTACTTC
j_gene: TRBJ2-5; d_gene: TRBD2; v_gene: TRBV24-1; abundance: few; CDR3aa: CATREAGGQETQYF; CDR3nt: TGTGCCACCAGGGAAGCGGGGGGCCAAGAGACCCAGTACTTC
j_gene: TRBJ2-1; d_gene: -; v_gene: TRBV20-1; abundance: many; CDR3aa: CSARPGIHNEQFF; CDR3nt: TGCAGTGCCCGGCCCGGGATCCACAATGAGCAGTTCTTC
j_gene: TRBJ1-5; d_gene: TRBD1; v_gene: TRBV27; abundance: few; CDR3aa: CASSDTGGVQPQHF; CDR3nt: TGTGCCAGCAGTGATACAGGGGGCGTCCAGCCCCAGCATTTT